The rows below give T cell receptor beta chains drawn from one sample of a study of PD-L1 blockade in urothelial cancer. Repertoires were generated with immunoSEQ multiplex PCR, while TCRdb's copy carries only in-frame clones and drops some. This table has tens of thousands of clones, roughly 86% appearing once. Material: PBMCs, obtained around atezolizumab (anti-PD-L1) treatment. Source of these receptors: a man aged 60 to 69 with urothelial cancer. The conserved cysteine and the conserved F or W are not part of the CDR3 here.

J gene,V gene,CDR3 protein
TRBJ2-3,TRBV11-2,ASSLAGGPDTQY
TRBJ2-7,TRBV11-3,ASSLVSGGSYEQY
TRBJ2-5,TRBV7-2,ASTQARGQETQY
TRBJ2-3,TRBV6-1,ASRLGGGTDTQY
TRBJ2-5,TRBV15,ATSTGQMRSKETQY
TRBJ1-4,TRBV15,ATSRDLSATNEKLF
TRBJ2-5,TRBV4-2,ASSQDPSGGGQETQY
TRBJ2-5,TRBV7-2,ASSPSRLAATQY
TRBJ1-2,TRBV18,ASSPDTPGQGDGYT
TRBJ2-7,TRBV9,ASSVAPDTMYEQY